The 20 T cell receptor beta chains below all came from one sample that was sequenced in a study of technical replicates of blood from a handful of donors. Clones were sequenced by immunoSEQ multiplex PCR, and TCRdb holds only the in-frame ones, with some missing. Among some 63,000 clones listed, more than 75% were seen once. Sequenced sample: PBMCs. These receptors originate from a human donor in good health. Some clones in this sample may be carry-over from other donors' samples.

J is TRBJ1-2 and V is TRBV4-3; TRBD1 matches 10 bases. The germline V gene encodes CDR1 LGHNA and CDR2 YSLEER. CDR3 length: 15 amino acids. After removal of 5 bases from V and 6 bases from J, the junction contained 9 bases not matched to a gene. CDR3 DNA sequence: TGCGCCAGCAGCACTTGGACAGGGGGGAGGGATGGCTACACCTTC. Encoded protein: CASSTWTGGRDGYTF.

The gene calls are TRBV20-1 and TRBJ2-1; D remains unclear. Between the trimmed V and J ends, which lost 6 bases and 8 bases, there was a span of 11 bases. The CDR3 extends over 11 amino acids. Germline V gene lookup returns CDR1 DFQATT and CDR2 SNEGSKA (reference sequence). The CDR3 nucleotides read TGCAGTGCGGAGAGGATGGATGAGCAGTTCTTC. The encoded protein is CSAERMDEQFF.

The rearrangement uses TRBV25-1 and TRBJ1-2; 7 bases line up with TRBD1. Trimming at V came to 6 bases and at J to 6 bases, leaving 16 bases not matched to a gene. There are 16 residues in the CDR3. Looked up from germline, CDR1 is MGHDK and CDR2 is SYGVNS. CDR3 in DNA: TGTGCCAGCAGCCCCTTGGGGCAGGGGGTATATGATGGCTACACCTTC. It yields the protein CASSPLGQGVYDGYTF.

The chain is built from TRBV30 and TRBJ2-1, with 7 bases fitting TRBD2. The CDR3 contains 14 residues. With V trimmed by 1 base and J by 2 bases, 2 bases remained unmatched. Germline lookup yields CDR1 GTSNPN and CDR2 SVGIG (reference sequence). Here the CDR3 reads CAWSGLAAYNEQFF. CDR3 coding DNA: TGTGCCTGGAGTGGGCTAGCGGCCTACAATGAGCAGTTCTTC.

The rearrangement joins TRBV4-1 to TRBJ2-3, with 7 bases that match TRBD1. Germline V gives CDR1 MGHRA, CDR2 YSYEKL. The V gene end was trimmed by 4 bases and the J gene end by 4 bases; junction bases not matched to a gene: 11. The CDR3 is 16 amino acids. CDR3 bases: TGCGCCAGCAGCCCCCTGGACAGGTCCTCCGCAGATACGCAGTATTTT. Translating gives CASSPLDRSSADTQYF.

J is TRBJ2-3 and V is TRBV30; D remains unclear. CDR1 is GTSNPN and CDR2 is SVGIG in the germline V gene (reference sequence). Trimming stripped 1 base from V and 1 base from J, with 30 bases between. This CDR3 region has 21 residues. The CDR3 DNA reads TGTGCCTGGAGTGAGTGGCTGCTCGCCTGGAAGGCTCTCGGAGGCACAGATACGCAGTATTTT. This codes for CAWSEWLLAWKALGGTDTQYF.

This CDR3 is CASSLDPGSQETQYF. Here the CDR3 DNA reads TGTGCCAGTAGTCTTGACCCCGGGAGTCAAGAGACCCAGTACTTC. V usage is TRBV19 and J usage is TRBJ2-5; weak D call: TRBD2 (6 bases). This CDR3 has 15 residues. Germline CDR1 and CDR2: LNHDA and SQIVND (reference sequence). With 5 bases removed from V and 2 bases from J, the gap between germline ends came to 15 bases. Using reference TRBV19 and TRBJ2-5 for the parts outside the CDR3, the full variable domain is DGGITQSPKYLFRKEGQNVTLSCEQNLNHDAMYWYRQDPGQGLRLIYYSQIVNDFQKGDIAEGYSVSREKKESFPLTVTSAQKNPTAFYLCASSLDPGSQETQYFGPGTRLLVL.

V is TRBV9 and J is TRBJ2-3; tentatively, D is TRBD2 (5 bases). Looked up from germline, CDR1 is SGDLS and CDR2 is YYNGEE. This CDR3 comprises 13 residues. V was trimmed by 2 bases and J by 5 bases, leaving 9 bases between them. The CDR3 DNA follows: TGTGCCAGCAGCGTGGCTAGCCGAGATACGCAGTATTTT. Encoded protein: CASSVASRDTQYF.

This clone has only a few counts. The chain is built from TRBV5-4 and TRBJ2-1; 7 bases are shared with TRBD1. This CDR3 region has 15 residues. CDR1 and CDR2 (germline): SGHNT, YYREEE (reference sequence). J lost 12 bases, V lost 4 bases, and 16 bases had no gene match. The CDR3, as DNA: TGTGCCAGCAGCCAGGACAGGAGCACTACGAGGACGCAGTTCTTC. Translated, it gives CASSQDRSTTRTQFF.

This clone has only one observation. The rearrangement uses TRBV7-9 and TRBJ2-7; D is perhaps TRBD2 (5 bases). The CDR3 contains 12 residues. Germline V lookup: CDR1 SEHNR, CDR2 FQNEAQ (reference sequence). For the CDR3, the DNA is TGTGCGGGGAGCAGGCAGGAGAACGAGCAGTACTTC. The encoded protein is CAGSRQENEQYF. The variable domain in full, with the rest retrieved from reference TRBV7-9 and TRBJ2-7, is DTGVSQNPRHKITKRGQNVTFRCDPISEHNRLYWYRQTLGQGPEFLTYFQNEAQLEKSRLLSDRFSAERPKGSFSTLEIQRTEQGDSAMYLCAGSRQENEQYFGPGTRLTVT.

V and J are TRBV18 and TRBJ1-1; tentative D call: TRBD1 (6 bases). Germline CDR1 is KGHSH and CDR2 is LQKENI. V was shortened by 6 bases and J by 3 bases, with 11 bases between the two germline ends. This CDR3 region has 13 residues. Here the CDR3 DNA reads TGTGCCAGCTCTGGGACACCTGACACTGAAGCTTTCTTT. This translates into CASSGTPDTEAFF.

This chain links TRBV4-3 with TRBJ2-1, with TRBD2 identical over 9 bases. The CDR3 runs to 17 residues. V gave up 0 bases and J gave up 3 bases; unmatched junction bases: 6. The germline V gene encodes CDR1 LGHNA and CDR2 YSLEER. The chain's CDR3 is CASSQDPTSGNYNEQFF. CDR3 bases: TGCGCCAGCAGCCAAGATCCGACTAGCGGAAACTACAATGAGCAGTTCTTC.

The chain carries TRBV6-5 and TRBJ2-2, with 8 bases fitting TRBD2. The CDR3 is 14 amino acids. After removal of 4 bases from V and 6 bases from J, the junction contained 4 bases not matched to a gene. In germline, CDR1 is MNHEY, CDR2 SVGAGI. CDR3 residues: CASSFGSGAGELFF. The DNA for the CDR3 is TGTGCCAGCAGTTTTGGTAGCGGGGCCGGGGAGCTGTTTTTT.

The rearrangement links TRBV9 to TRBJ2-3; D gene uncertain. The germline V gene encodes CDR1 SGDLS and CDR2 YYNGEE. This CDR3 comprises 13 residues. V lost 4 bases and J 5 bases, leaving 11 bases between the germline ends. This CDR3 reads CASSISYGDTQYF. The CDR3 DNA sequence: TGTGCCAGCAGCATAAGTTACGGAGATACGCAGTATTTT.

This rearrangement joins TRBV28 to TRBJ1-2; D is unresolved. In germline, CDR1 is MDHEN, CDR2 SYDVKM. This CDR3 has 13 amino acids. V gave up 6 bases and J gave up 0 bases, with 8 bases separating them. The CDR3: CASSPQTNYGYTF. CDR3 nucleotide sequence: TGTGCCAGCAGCCCACAGACTAACTATGGCTACACCTTC.

V is TRBV2 and J is TRBJ1-2; D is unclear. Germline V gene sequence: CDR1 SNHLY, CDR2 FYNNEI. The V and J ends lost 7 bases and 6 bases respectively, with 12 bases between them. This CDR3 is 12 amino acids long. CDR3 in amino acids: CASNRGKNGYTF. The CDR3 nucleotides read TGTGCCAGCAATCGGGGAAAGAATGGCTACACCTTC.

The rearrangement uses TRBV18 and TRBJ1-2, with 8 bases that match TRBD1. Germline V CDR1 and CDR2: KGHSH, LQKENI. This CDR3 has 17 residues. V lost 2 bases and J lost 7; bases outside the gene matches: 15. The chain's CDR3 is CASSPISGTGFLRGYTF. CDR3 DNA: TGTGCCAGCTCACCAATTTCCGGGACAGGCTTTTTGCGTGGCTACACCTTC.

V is TRBV6-5 and J is TRBJ2-2; 8 bases fit TRBD1. CDR1 and CDR2 from the germline V gene are MNHEY and SVGAGI. The CDR3 extends over 15 amino acids. Unmatched junction bases numbered 5, after V lost 4 bases and J lost 4 bases. Written as DNA, the CDR3 is TGTGCCAGCAGTTCAGGGGGCGGTGGCACCGGGGAGCTGTTTTTT. Its protein is CASSSGGGGTGELFF.

This chain connects TRBV19 to TRBJ1-6, with 7 bases fitting TRBD1. This CDR3 spans 14 amino acids. Germline lookup yields CDR1 LNHDA and CDR2 SQIVND (reference sequence). The junction had 7 bases not matched to a gene; V was cut back by 5 bases and J by 9 bases. CDR3 sequence: CASSLTGYVSPLHF. CDR3 DNA sequence: TGTGCCAGTAGTTTGACAGGGTATGTTTCACCCCTCCACTTT.

The chain joins TRBV10-3 to TRBJ1-3; D gene ambiguous. Germline CDR1 and CDR2: ENHRY and SYGVKD. The CDR3 is 15 amino acids. V was cut by 3 bases and J by 4 bases, with 13 bases left in between. The DNA for the CDR3 is TGTGCCATCAGTGAATTCCTGGCATCGGGAAACACCATATATTTT. It translates to CAISEFLASGNTIYF.